The TCR beta chain under discussion was sequenced for a study of cytomegalovirus exposure and HLA in healthy donors. Per germline, CDR1 LNHNV and CDR2 YYDKDF (reference sequence). With 6 bases clipped from V and 3 bases from J, the junction kept 7 bases outside the gene matches. The CDR3 extends over 14 amino acids. As concerns this clone: Its target is not known.

Study-wide findings and caveats: A missense variant in DCLRE1C was later tied to TCR beta V- and J-gene trimming. It was assumed in the presence/absence analyses that sequencing depth was roughly uniform across donors. According to a later analysis, most TCR beta chains associated with CMV appeared HLA-restricted.

Vbeta (60) and Jbeta (13) primers were used in the PCR. Using immunoSEQ multiplex PCR, the repertoire was profiled, and TCRdb retains in-frame clones only, with some absent. Among about 160,000 clones listed, roughly 76% were seen once. The clonotype originates from a woman aged 50 to 60 in good health and CMV-seronegative. The sequenced sample was PBMCs. The V call is TRBV15, the J call TRBJ1-2; 7 nucleotides agree with TRBD1. The CDR3 DNA sequence: TGTGCCACCAGGACAGGGCCGGGACACTATGGCTACACCTTC. The encoded protein is CATRTGPGHYGYTF.